The clone carrying this T cell receptor beta chain was observed a few times. The sample belongs to a study of blood T cell repertoires in COVID-19. Study information: Whether acute or convalescent, the COVID-19 samples came from the United States, Italy and Spain. T cells, B-cell-depleted T cells, or PBMCs supplied cDNA or gDNA.

Per the authors' pipeline: It was from reference gene primer amplification that nucleated cell counts were estimated. Using immunoSEQ multiplex PCR, the repertoire was profiled, and TCRdb retains in-frame clones only, with some absent. The DNA gave D and trimming, while V, J and clone size come from that table. The sample shows approximately 69,000 clones, 65% to 85% of them seen only once. The CDR3 has 15 residues. V was pared by 7 bases and J by 2 bases, with 7 bases of the junction left unmatched. Germline-derived CDR1 and CDR2 are MNHNY and SVGAGI (reference sequence). V usage is TRBV6-6 and J usage is TRBJ1-5; 8 bases align to TRBD1. This clonotype originated in a man aged 55 to 70 with acute or convalescent COVID-19. Material: peripheral blood. The CDR3 coding sequence is TGTGCCAGCACTCGGACAGGGACTGGCAATCAGCCCCAGCATTTT. Amino acids: CASTRTGTGNQPQHF.